Following are 9 T cell receptor beta chains from one sample sequenced in a study of blood T cell repertoires in COVID-19. Repertoires were generated with immunoSEQ multiplex PCR, while TCRdb's copy carries only in-frame clones and drops some. This table holds nearly 110,000 clones, 76% found once. The sample consisted of peripheral blood. The receptors here all came from a man older than 75 with COVID-19, enrolled during active disease.

The genes are TRBV10-3 and TRBJ2-3, with 7 bases matching TRBD2. The CDR3 is made up of 17 amino acids. V was pared by 0 bases and J by 2 bases, with 8 bases of the junction left unmatched. Per the germline V gene, CDR1 is ENHRY and CDR2 is SYGVKD. The DNA for the CDR3 is TGTGCCATCAGTGAGTCCAAGGCTAGCGGAACCACAGATACGCAGTATTTT. As protein: CAISESKASGTTDTQYF.

The chain recombines TRBV2 with TRBJ2-7, with TRBD1 identical over 8 bases. The CDR3 is 14 residues long. Germline V CDR1 and CDR2: SNHLY, FYNNEI. With V trimmed by 10 bases and J by 1 base, 9 bases remained unmatched. This CDR3 reads CAIQGVVNSYEQYF. DNA of the CDR3: TGTGCCATACAGGGGGTTGTTAATTCCTACGAGCAGTACTTC. The variable domain in full, completed from reference TRBV2 and TRBJ2-7, reads EPEVTQTPSHQVTQMGQEVILRCVPISNHLYFYWYRQILGQKVEFLVSFYNNEISEKSEIFDDQFSVERPDGSNFTLKIRSTKLEDSAMYFCAIQGVVNSYEQYFGPGTRLTVT.

Concerning this clone: At one end, the junction sequence differs from germline, possibly due to a read error. This sequence joins TRBV6-1 and TRBJ2-1; 8 positions match TRBD2. There are 15 residues in the CDR3. Germline CDR1 and CDR2: MNHNS and SASEGT. The CDR3 nucleotides are TGTGCCAGCACTGAAGGACTAGCAGCCTACAATGAGCAGTTCTTC. Protein product: CASTEGLAAYNEQFF.

The chain is built from TRBV3-1 (or the pseudogene TRBV3-2) and TRBJ2-5; 14 positions agree with TRBD2. Germline assignment: CDR1 LGHDT and CDR2 YNNKEL (reference sequence). J gave up 4 bases and V 2 bases, and 9 bases lay outside the gene matches. CDR3 size: 18 residues. CDR3 in DNA: TGTGCCAGCAGCCAAACCAGGGGACTAGCGGGAGATGGAGAGACCCAGTACTTC. It codes for CASSQTRGLAGDGETQYF.

This chain connects TRBV15 to TRBJ2-1, with 8 bases matching TRBD2. J was trimmed by 3 bases and V by 3 bases; bases with no gene match: 7. The CDR3 runs to 16 residues. Germline V gives CDR1 LNHNV, CDR2 YYDKDF (reference sequence). The CDR3 region has the DNA TGTGCCACCAGCAGGGGATCGGGACTAGTCTACAATGAGCAGTTCTTC. Its protein product is CATSRGSGLVYNEQFF.

This clone was counted a few times. This sequence joins TRBV5-1 and TRBJ2-7, with 9 bases aligning to TRBD1. Losses at the gene ends were 0 bases for V and 4 bases for J; bases not matched to a gene: 8. CDR3 size: 16 residues. CDR1 is SGHRS, CDR2 YFSETQ, per germline. CDR3 residues: CASSLGARTGVYEQYF. The CDR3 DNA sequence: TGCGCCAGCAGCTTGGGAGCCAGGACAGGGGTATACGAGCAGTACTTC.

This clone came up a few times. This chain uses TRBV5-6 with TRBJ1-1; the D gene is possibly TRBD1 (5 bases). This CDR3 has 18 residues. Germline V lookup: CDR1 SGHDT, CDR2 YYEEEE. Trimming pared 2 bases from V and 0 bases from J, leaving 20 bases between. In DNA form, the CDR3 reads TGTGCCAGCAGCTTAGTTTCTGGGGCGGGAGGACTGAACACTGAAGCTTTCTTT. Residues: CASSLVSGAGGLNTEAFF.

In this sample, this clone turned up a few times. The V call is TRBV19, the J call TRBJ2-7; D remains ambiguous. V was shortened by 0 bases and J by 3 bases, with 6 bases between the two germline ends. Germline V gene lookup returns CDR1 LNHDA and CDR2 SQIVND (reference sequence). The length of the CDR3 is 13 residues. CDR3 bases: TGTGCCAGTAGTATAGATGGCCTCTACGAGCAGTACTTC. This translates into CASSIDGLYEQYF.

V usage is TRBV29-1 and J usage is TRBJ2-3, with 9 nucleotides matching TRBD1. V gave up 7 bases and J gave up 4 bases; unmatched junction bases: 15. The CDR3 loop spans 16 amino acids. Per germline, CDR1 SQVTM and CDR2 ANQGSEA. CDR3 DNA: TGCAGCGGAACAGGGGGCGCAGGGATGGGCGCAGATACGCAGTATTTT. It yields the protein CSGTGGAGMGADTQYF.